The next 4 T cell receptor beta chains were all read from a single sample in a study of CD8 T cells in ankylosing spondylitis. Notes on the study in general: Characteristic, it appeared, of ankylosing spondylitis blood was a TCR beta motif of roughly 8 highly homologous variants.

TCRdb reprocessed the 5' RACE reads with MiXCR, giving one entry per CDR3 protein. The table records more than 400,000 distinct CDR3 sequences, approximately 5% of them present only once. The antigens of these receptors remain unknown. Sequenced: blood, either unsorted or a sorted T cell fraction (not recorded which). All receptors come from a male donor with ankylosing spondylitis.

In its sample, this clonotype was seen many times. The chain couples TRBV5-1 to TRBJ2-3; 9 nucleotides line up with TRBD1. This CDR3 spans 16 amino acids. The trim removed 4 bases at V and 4 bases at J, leaving 10 bases unmatched. From germline, CDR1 is SGHRS and CDR2 YFSETQ. The CDR3 DNA reads TGCGCCAGCAGCCCGGATGGGACAGGGTACGCAGATACGCAGTATTTT. Protein sequence: CASSPDGTGYADTQYF.

This clonotype was observed at least ten times. The DNA for the CDR3 is TGCAGCGTTTCAGTGGGGCCGGACGAGCAGTACTTC. Translating gives CSVSVGPDEQYF. This chain uses TRBV29-1 with TRBJ2-7, with a weak D call TRBD1 (5 bases). This CDR3 has 12 residues. Trimming took 5 bases from V and 5 from J, leaving 13 bases between them. Germline lookup yields CDR1 SQVTM and CDR2 ANQGSEA.

In this sample, this clonotype turned up many times. The chain uses TRBV20-1 and TRBJ2-4, with unresolved D. CDR1 and CDR2 (germline): DFQATT, SNEGSKA (reference sequence). V was clipped by 0 bases and J by 8 bases, with 11 bases between them. The CDR3 contains 13 residues. This chain's CDR3 is CSAREAPTDIQYF. The CDR3 DNA follows: TGCAGTGCTAGAGAAGCCCCAACAGACATTCAGTACTTC.

This rearrangement joins TRBV5-1 to TRBJ1-6; D unresolved. Germline V lookup: CDR1 SGHRS, CDR2 YFSETQ. The CDR3 runs 16 residues. V dropped 0 bases and J dropped 0 bases, with 7 bases sitting between them. CDR3 residues: CASSLVGFSYNSPLHF. As DNA, the CDR3 is TGCGCCAGCAGCTTGGTTGGATTCTCCTATAATTCACCCCTCCACTTT.